The entry that follows covers one T cell receptor (beta chain) sequence. This specimen belongs to a study of blood T cell repertoires in COVID-19. Study information: Donors in the United States, Italy and Spain gave samples during acute or convalescent COVID-19. T cells, B-cell-depleted T cells, or PBMCs supplied cDNA or gDNA.

Original methodology: Amplification of reference gene primers provided the estimated nucleated cell counts. The protocol was immunoSEQ multiplex PCR, while the TCRdb copy is restricted to in-frame clones and leaves out a portion. V and J calls and clone size come straight from that table; D and trimming were deduced from the DNA. The table includes under 350,000 clones, about 88% detected once. This CDR3 region has 17 residues. The TCR sequence derives from a man aged 18 to 30 with active or convalescent COVID-19. This chain links TRBV21-1 with TRBJ1-6. TRBV21-1 is listed as a pseudogene. The source material was peripheral blood. The CDR3 protein is CASSKVDFLIKDSPLHF. CDR3 DNA sequence: TGTGCCAGCAGCAAAGTGGACTTTTTAATTAAGGATTCACCCCTCCACTTT.